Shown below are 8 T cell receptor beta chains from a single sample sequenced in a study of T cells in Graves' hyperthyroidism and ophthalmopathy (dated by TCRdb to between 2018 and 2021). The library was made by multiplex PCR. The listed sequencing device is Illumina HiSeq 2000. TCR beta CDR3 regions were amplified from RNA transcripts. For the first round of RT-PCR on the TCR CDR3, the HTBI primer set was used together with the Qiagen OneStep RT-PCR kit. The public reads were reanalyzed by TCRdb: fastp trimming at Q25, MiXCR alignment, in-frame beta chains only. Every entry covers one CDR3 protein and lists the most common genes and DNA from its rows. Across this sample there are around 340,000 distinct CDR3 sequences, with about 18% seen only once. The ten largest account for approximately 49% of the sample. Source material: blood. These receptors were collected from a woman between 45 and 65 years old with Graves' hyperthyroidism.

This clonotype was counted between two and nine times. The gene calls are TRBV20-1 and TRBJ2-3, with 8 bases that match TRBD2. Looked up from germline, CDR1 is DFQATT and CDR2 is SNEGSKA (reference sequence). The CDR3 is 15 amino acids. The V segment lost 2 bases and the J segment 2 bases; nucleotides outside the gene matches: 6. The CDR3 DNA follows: TGCAGTGCTAGATTAGCGGGACTCGTCACAGATACGCAGTATTTT. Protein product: CSARLAGLVTDTQYF.

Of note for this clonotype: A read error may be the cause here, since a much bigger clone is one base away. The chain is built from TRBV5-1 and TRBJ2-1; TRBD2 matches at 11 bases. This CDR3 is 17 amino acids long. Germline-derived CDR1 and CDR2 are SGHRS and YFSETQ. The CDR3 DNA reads TGCGCCAGCAGCCGCGCGGGGGCTAGCGGGGGGACAAATGAGCAGCTCTTC. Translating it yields CASSRAGASGGTNEQLF.

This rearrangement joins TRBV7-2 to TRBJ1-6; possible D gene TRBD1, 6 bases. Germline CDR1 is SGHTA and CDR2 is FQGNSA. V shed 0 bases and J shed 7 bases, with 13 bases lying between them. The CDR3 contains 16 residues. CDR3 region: CASSLARGGQNSPLHF. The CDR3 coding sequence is TGTGCCAGCAGCTTAGCGCGCGGGGGGCAGAATTCACCCCTCCACTTT.

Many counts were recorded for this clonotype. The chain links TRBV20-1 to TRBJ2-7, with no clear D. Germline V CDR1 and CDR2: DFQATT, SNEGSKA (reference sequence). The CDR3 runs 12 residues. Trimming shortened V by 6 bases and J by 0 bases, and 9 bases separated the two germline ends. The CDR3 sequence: CSASERSYEQYF. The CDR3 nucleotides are TGCAGTGCCTCCGAGCGCTCCTACGAGCAGTACTTC.

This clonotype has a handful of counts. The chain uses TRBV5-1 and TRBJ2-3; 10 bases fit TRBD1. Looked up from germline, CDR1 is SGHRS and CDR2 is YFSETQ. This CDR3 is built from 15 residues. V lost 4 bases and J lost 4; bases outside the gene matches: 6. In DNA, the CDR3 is TGCGCCAGCAGCACCGCCGGGACAGGGGCAGATACGCAGTATTTT. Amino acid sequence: CASSTAGTGADTQYF. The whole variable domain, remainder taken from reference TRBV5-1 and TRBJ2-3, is KAGVTQTPRYLIKTRGQQVTLSCSPISGHRSVSWYQQTPGQGLQFLFEYFSETQRNKGNFPGRFSGRQFSNSRSEMNVSTLELGDSALYLCASSTAGTGADTQYFGPGTRLTVL.

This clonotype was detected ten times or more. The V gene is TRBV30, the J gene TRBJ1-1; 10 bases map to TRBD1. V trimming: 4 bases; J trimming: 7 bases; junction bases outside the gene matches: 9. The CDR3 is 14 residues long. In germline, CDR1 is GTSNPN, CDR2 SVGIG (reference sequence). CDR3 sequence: CAWNRQGASSEAFF. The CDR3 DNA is TGTGCCTGGAACAGACAGGGGGCGTCTAGTGAAGCTTTCTTT.

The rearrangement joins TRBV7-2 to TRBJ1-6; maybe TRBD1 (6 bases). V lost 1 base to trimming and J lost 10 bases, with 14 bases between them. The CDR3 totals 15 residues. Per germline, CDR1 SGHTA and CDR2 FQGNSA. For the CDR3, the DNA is TGTGCCAGCAGCTTAGAAGGGGCGACAGGCTCACCCCTCCACTTT. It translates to CASSLEGATGSPLHF.

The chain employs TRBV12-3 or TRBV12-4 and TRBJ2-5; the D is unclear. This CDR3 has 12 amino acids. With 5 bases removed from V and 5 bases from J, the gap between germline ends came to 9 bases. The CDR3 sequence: CASSPSLETQYF. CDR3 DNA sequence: TGTGCCAGCAGTCCATCGTTGGAGACCCAGTACTTC.